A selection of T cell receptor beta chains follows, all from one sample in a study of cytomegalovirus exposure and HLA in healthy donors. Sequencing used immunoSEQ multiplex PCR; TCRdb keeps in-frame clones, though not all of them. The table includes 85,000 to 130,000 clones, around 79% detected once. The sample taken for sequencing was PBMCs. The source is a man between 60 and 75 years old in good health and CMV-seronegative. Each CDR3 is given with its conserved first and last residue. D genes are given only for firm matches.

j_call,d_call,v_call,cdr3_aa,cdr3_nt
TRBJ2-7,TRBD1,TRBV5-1,CASRRTGSYEQYF,TGCGCCAGCAGGAGGACAGGGAGCTACGAGCAGTACTTC
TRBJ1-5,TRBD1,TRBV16,CASSPNRDRGTQPQHF,TGTGCCAGCAGCCCGAACCGGGACAGGGGTACTCAGCCCCAGCATTTT
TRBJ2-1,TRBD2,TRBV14,CASSPTSGDNEQFF,TGTGCCAGCAGCCCGACAAGCGGGGACAATGAGCAGTTCTTC
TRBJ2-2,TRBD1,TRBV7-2,CASSLQTGRTGELFF,TGTGCCAGCAGCTTGCAGACAGGGCGAACCGGGGAGCTGTTTTTT
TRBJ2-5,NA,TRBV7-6,CASSPYSGSQETQYF,TGTGCCAGCAGCCCATACTCGGGGTCTCAAGAGACCCAGTACTTC
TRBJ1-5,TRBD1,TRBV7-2,CASSFTGGNQPQHF,TGTGCCAGCAGCTTTACAGGGGGAAATCAGCCCCAGCATTTT
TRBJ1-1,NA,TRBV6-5,CASRKAQGSMDAFF,TGTGCCAGCAGAAAGGCACAGGGTTCTATGGACGCTTTCTTT
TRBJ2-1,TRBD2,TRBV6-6,CASSGPGLASYNEQFF,TGTGCCAGCAGTGGACCGGGACTAGCTTCCTACAATGAGCAGTTCTTC
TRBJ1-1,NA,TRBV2,CASSDEQETEAFF,TGTGCCAGCAGTGACGAACAGGAGACTGAAGCTTTCTTT
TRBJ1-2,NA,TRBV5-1,CASSLEEGGYTF,TGCGCCAGCAGCTTGGAGGAGGGGGGCTACACCTTC